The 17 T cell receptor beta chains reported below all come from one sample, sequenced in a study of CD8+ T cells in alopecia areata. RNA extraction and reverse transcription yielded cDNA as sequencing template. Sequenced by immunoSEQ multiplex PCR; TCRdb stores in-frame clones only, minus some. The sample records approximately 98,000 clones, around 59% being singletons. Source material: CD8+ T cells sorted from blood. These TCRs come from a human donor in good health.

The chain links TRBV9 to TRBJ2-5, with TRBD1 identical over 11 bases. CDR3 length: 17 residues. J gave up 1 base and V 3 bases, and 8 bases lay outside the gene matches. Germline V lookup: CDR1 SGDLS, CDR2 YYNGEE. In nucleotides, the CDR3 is TGTGCCAGCAGCGCGAGGGGGACAGGGGGTTTCCAAGAGACCCAGTACTTC. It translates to CASSARGTGGFQETQYF. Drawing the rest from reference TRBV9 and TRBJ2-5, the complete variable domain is DSGVTQTPKHLITATGQRVTLRCSPRSGDLSVYWYQQSLDQGLQFLIQYYNGEERAKGNILERFSAQQFPDLHSELNLSSLELGDSALYFCASSARGTGGFQETQYFGPGTRLLVL.

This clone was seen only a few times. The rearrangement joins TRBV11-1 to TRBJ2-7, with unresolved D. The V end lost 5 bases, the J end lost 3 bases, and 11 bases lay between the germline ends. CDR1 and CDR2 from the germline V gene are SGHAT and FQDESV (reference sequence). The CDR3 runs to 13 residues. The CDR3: CASSQSGIYEQYF. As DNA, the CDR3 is TGTGCCAGCAGCCAGTCTGGAATCTACGAGCAGTACTTC.

CDR3 bases: TGTGCCAGCAGCCGAGGGACACACGAGCAGTACTTC. Amino acids: CASSRGTHEQYF. The chain carries TRBV13 and TRBJ2-7; D may be TRBD1 (6 bases). There are 12 residues in the CDR3. V was pared by 5 bases and J by 5 bases, with 10 bases between. Germline CDR1 is PRHDT and CDR2 is FYEKMQ (reference sequence).

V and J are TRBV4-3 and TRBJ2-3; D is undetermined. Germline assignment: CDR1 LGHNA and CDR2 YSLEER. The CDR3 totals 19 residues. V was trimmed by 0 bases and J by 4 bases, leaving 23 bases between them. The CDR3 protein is CASSQDGPDPDLHADTQYF. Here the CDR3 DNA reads TGCGCCAGCAGCCAAGATGGCCCGGACCCGGACCTGCACGCAGATACGCAGTATTTT.

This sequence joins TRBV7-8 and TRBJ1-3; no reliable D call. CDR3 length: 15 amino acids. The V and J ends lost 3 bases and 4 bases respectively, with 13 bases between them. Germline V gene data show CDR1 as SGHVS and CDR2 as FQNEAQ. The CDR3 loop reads CASSLAPTEGNTIYF. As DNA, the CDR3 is TGTGCCAGCAGCTTGGCTCCGACTGAGGGAAACACCATATATTTT.

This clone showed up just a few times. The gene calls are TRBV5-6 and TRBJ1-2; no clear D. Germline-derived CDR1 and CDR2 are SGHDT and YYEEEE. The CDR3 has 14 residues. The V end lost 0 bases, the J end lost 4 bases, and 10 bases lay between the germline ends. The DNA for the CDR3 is TGTGCCAGCAGCTTGGGCAGGCCCGGCTATGGCTACACCTTC. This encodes CASSLGRPGYGYTF.

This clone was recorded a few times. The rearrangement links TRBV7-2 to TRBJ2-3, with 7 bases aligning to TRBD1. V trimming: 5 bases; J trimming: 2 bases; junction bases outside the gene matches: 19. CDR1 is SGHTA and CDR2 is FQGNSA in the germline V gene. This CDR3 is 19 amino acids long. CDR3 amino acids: CASSHEGALQGPSTDTQYF. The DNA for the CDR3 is TGTGCCAGCAGCCACGAGGGGGCGCTACAGGGCCCATCCACAGATACGCAGTATTTT.

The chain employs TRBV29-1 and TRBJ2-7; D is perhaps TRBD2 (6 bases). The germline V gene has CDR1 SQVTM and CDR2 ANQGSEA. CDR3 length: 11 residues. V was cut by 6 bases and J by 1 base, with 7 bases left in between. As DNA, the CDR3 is TGCAGCGTGCGGGGATCCTACGAGCAGTACTTC. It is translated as CSVRGSYEQYF.

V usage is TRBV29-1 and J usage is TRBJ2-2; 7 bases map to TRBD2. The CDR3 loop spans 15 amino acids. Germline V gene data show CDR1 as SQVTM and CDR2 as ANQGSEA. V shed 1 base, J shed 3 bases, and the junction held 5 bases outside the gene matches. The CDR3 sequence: CSVEVAGVHTGELFF. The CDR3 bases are TGCAGCGTTGAAGTGGCGGGGGTACACACCGGGGAGCTGTTTTTT.

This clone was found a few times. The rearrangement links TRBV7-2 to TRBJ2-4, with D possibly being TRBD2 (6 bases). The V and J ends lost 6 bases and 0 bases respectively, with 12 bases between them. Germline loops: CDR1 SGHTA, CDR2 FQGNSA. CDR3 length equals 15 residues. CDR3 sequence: CASRHAGLAKNIQYF. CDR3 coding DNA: TGTGCCAGCAGGCATGCGGGGTTAGCCAAAAACATTCAGTACTTC.

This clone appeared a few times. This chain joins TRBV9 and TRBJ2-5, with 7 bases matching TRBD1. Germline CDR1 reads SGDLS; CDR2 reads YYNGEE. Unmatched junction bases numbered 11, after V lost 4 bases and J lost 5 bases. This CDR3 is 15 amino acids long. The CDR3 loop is CASSPGQGDVETQYF. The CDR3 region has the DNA TGTGCCAGCAGCCCAGGGCAGGGGGACGTGGAGACCCAGTACTTC.

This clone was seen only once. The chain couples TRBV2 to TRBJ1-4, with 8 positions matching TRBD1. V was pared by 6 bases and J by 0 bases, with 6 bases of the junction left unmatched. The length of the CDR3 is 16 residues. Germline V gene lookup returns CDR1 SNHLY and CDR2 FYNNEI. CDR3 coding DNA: TGTGCCAGCAGGAGGGGACAGGAGCCAACTAATGAAAAACTGTTTTTT. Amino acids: CASRRGQEPTNEKLFF.

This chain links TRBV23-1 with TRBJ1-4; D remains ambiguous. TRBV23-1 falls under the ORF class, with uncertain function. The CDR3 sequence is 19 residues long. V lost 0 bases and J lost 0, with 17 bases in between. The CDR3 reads CASSQSALPQVATNEKLFF. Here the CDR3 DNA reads TGCGCCAGCAGTCAATCGGCGCTGCCCCAAGTCGCAACTAATGAAAAACTGTTTTTT.

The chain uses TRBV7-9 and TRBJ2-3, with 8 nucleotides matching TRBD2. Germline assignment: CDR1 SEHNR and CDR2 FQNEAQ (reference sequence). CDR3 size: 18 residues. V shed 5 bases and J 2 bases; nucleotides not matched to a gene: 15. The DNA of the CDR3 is TGTGCCAGCAGCCATATCGAAGCGGGGGTGTTCTACACAGATACGCAGTATTTT. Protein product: CASSHIEAGVFYTDTQYF.

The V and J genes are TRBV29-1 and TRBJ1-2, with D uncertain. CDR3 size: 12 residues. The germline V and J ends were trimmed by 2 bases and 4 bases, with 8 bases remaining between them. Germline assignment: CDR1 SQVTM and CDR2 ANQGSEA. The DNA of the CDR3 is TGCAGCGTTGAACAGGAAGTCTATGGCTACACCTTC. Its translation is CSVEQEVYGYTF.

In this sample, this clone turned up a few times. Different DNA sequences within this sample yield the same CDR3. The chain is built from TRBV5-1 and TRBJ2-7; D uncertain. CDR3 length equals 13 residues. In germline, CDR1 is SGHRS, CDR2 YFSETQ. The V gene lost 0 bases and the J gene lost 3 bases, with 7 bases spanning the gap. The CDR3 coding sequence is TGCGCCAGCAGCTTGGGCCAACTCTACGAGCAGTACTTC. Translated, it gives CASSLGQLYEQYF. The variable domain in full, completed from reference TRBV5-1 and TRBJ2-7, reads KAGVTQTPRYLIKTRGQQVTLSCSPISGHRSVSWYQQTPGQGLQFLFEYFSETQRNKGNFPGRFSGRQFSNSRSEMNVSTLELGDSALYLCASSLGQLYEQYFGPGTRLTVT.

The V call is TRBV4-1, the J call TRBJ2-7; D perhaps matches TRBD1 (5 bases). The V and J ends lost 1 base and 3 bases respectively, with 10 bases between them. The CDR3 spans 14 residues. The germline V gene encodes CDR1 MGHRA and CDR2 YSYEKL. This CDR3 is CASSQVQGDYEQYF. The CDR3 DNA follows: TGCGCCAGCAGCCAAGTACAAGGGGACTACGAGCAGTACTTC.